This paragraph reports one TCR beta chain. The antigen this receptor binds is unknown. No much larger clone exists at a distance of one base, and base qualities are not known. This specimen comes from a study of blood T cell repertoires in COVID-19 (dated by TCRdb to about 2020). For the study in its entirety: Samples covering the acute and convalescent phases of COVID-19 were provided by collaborators in the United States, Italy and Spain. The samples were drawn from the first 160 participants of the ongoing ImmuneRACE study and from 1,254 subjects provided by 6 global collaborators. The prospective study material was composed of cDNA or gDNA derived from T cells, B-cell-depleted T cells, or PBMCs. A de-identified subject ID, COVID-19 status, age in years and sex were almost always included in the sample metadata. The repertoires were made available in a free public database intended to serve as a resource for research on the immune response to SARS-CoV-2. HLA class I and class II types, where available, came from metadata supplied by the sample provider rather than from assay-based typing. Subjects who had been exposed to COVID-19, were actively infected with it, or had recovered from it provided the deeply sampled blood TCRbeta repertoires that made up the dataset. General study outcomes and caveats: How much clinical and demographic metadata was included differed by source and by participant, and the metadata was provided uncurated.

TCRbeta CDR3 regions were amplified from genomic DNA by means of the immunoSEQ Assay, a bias-controlled multiplex PCR. As for the original processing: Within the assay, amplification of reference gene primers was used to estimate how many nucleated cells each sample contained. To quantify the absolute abundance of each unique TCRbeta CDR3 rearrangement, sequence reads were collapsed and filtered. For each sample, productive Simpson clonality was calculated by taking the square root of Simpson's diversity index across productive rearrangements. The table was pulled from immuneACCESS by TCRdb, which kept in-frame rearrangements only. Such tables lose some clones; where checked, under half of the loss comes from unresolved V genes, and the rest has no known cause. V, J and clone size are those of that table, while D and trimming were read from the DNA. For this sample the table gives about 250,000 clones, of which under 90% were detected only once. The ten largest account for 1.5% to 2% of the sample.

Enrolling through a virtual design, the prospective study's participants ranged in age from roughly 18 to 100 years and lived across 20 to 30 United States geographic areas. In the prospective study, cohorts were assigned on the basis of participant-reported clinical history obtained from a screening survey and a study questionnaire. For ImmuneRACE Cohort 3, a participant was defined as recovered based on two consecutive negative NP/OP PCR tests, clearance by a healthcare professional, or resolution of symptoms. Mobile phlebotomists in the prospective study collected whole blood, serum and a nasopharyngeal or oropharyngeal swab from every participant. Participants in the prospective study had the option to provide additional blood draws and questionnaires over a 2-month period. Before DNA extraction, prospective study blood samples were shipped either frozen or at room temperature. The specimen sequenced was PBMCs or T cells enriched from blood (not recorded which). The TCR was taken from a middle-aged man who had recovered from COVID-19.

The CDR3 is CASSGPVVGLYEQYF. DNA sequence: TGTGCCAGCAGTGGGCCCGTCGTGGGCCTGTACGAGCAGTACTTC. The chain is made from TRBV2 and TRBJ2-7, with the D gene uncertain. Via the germline V gene, CDR1 is SNHLY and CDR2 FYNNEI. V is clipped by 4 bases and J by 4 bases, and the sequence between their germline boundaries is 17 bases long. From the cysteine through the phenylalanine, the CDR3 covers 15 amino acids. Only CDR3 DNA remains: 45 bases, in frame from the first base.